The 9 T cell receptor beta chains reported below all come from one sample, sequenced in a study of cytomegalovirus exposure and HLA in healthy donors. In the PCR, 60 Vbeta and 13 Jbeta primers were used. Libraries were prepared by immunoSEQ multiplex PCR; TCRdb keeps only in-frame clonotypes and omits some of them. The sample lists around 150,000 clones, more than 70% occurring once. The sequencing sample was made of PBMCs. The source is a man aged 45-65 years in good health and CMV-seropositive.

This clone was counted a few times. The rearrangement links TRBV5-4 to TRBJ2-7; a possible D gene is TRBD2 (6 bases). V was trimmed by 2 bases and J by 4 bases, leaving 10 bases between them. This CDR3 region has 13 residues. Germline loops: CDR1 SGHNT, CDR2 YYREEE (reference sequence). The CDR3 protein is CASSFGGRYEQYF. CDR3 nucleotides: TGTGCCAGCAGCTTCGGGGGTAGGTACGAGCAGTACTTC.

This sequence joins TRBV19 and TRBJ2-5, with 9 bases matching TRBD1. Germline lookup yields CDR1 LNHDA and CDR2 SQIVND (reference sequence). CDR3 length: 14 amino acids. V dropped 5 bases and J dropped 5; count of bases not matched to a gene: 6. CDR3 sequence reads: CASSFRDRAETQYF. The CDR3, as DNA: TGTGCCAGTAGTTTCCGGGACAGGGCTGAGACCCAGTACTTC.

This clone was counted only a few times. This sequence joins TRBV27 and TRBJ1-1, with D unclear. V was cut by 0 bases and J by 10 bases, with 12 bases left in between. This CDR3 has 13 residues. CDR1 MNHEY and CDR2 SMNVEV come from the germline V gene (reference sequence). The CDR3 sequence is CASSLSRLRGAFF. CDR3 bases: TGTGCCAGCAGTTTATCCCGGCTGCGGGGAGCTTTCTTT.

CDR3 protein: CASSPLPGQGRGTEAFF. The CDR3 DNA follows: TGTGCCAGCAGCCCACTCCCGGGACAGGGTCGCGGTACTGAAGCTTTCTTT. The gene calls are TRBV5-5 and TRBJ1-1; 9 bases fit TRBD1. Germline values: CDR1 SGHKS, CDR2 YYEKEE (reference sequence). With V trimmed by 4 bases and J by 5 bases, 15 bases remained unmatched. The length of the CDR3 is 17 residues.

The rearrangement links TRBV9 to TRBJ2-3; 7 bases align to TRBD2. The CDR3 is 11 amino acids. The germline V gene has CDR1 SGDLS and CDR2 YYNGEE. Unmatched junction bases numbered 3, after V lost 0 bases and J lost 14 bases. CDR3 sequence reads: CASSVAGGLYF. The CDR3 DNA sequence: TGTGCCAGCAGCGTAGCGGGGGGATTGTATTTT.

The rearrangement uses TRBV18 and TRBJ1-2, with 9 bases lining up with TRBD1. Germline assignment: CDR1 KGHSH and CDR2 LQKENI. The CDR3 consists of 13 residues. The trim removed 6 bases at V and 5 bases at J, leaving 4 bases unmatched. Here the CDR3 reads CASSPDRGYGYTF. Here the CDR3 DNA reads TGTGCCAGCTCCCCCGACAGGGGGTATGGCTACACCTTC.

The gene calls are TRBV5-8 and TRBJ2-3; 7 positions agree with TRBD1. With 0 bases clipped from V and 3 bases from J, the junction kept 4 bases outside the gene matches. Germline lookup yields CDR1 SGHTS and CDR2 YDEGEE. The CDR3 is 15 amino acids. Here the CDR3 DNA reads TGTGCCAGCAGCTTGGGCAGGGGGATTACAGATACGCAGTATTTT. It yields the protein CASSLGRGITDTQYF. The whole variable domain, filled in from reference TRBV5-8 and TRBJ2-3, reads EAGVTQSPTHLIKTRGQQATLRCSPISGHTSVYWYQQALGLGLQFLLWYDEGEERNRGNFPPRFSGRQFPNYSSELNVNALELEDSALYLCASSLGRGITDTQYFGPGTRLTVL.

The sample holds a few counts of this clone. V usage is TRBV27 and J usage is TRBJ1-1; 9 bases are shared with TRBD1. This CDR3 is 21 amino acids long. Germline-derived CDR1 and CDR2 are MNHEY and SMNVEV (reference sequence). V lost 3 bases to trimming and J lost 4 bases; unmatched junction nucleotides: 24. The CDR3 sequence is CASSLGQRWDRDAPGSTEAFF. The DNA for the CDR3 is TGTGCCAGCAGTTTGGGGCAACGTTGGGACAGGGACGCCCCTGGATCCACTGAAGCTTTCTTT.

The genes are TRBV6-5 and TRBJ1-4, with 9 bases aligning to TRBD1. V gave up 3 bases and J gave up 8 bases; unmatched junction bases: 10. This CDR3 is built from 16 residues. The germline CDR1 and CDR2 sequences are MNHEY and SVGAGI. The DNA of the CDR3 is TGTGCCAGCAGTTATGGGACAGGGCCTGATGGGGAAAAACTGTTTTTT. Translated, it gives CASSYGTGPDGEKLFF.